The 15 T cell receptor beta chains below all came from one sample that was sequenced in a study of beta chain features in type 1 diabetes. The investigators reverse transcribed all of the isolated RNA, so they sequenced expressed TCRB transcripts. This table comes from immunoSEQ multiplex PCR, and its TCRdb copy is limited to in-frame clones, with some not included. The repertoire holds under 800,000 clones, with around 16% as singletons. Material for sequencing was naive CD4+ T cells from blood. Receptor source: a man aged 18 to 30 in good health.

The chain combines TRBV30 with TRBJ2-7; D is unresolved. This CDR3 has 11 residues. Per the germline V gene, CDR1 is GTSNPN and CDR2 is SVGIG (reference sequence). V shed 4 bases and J shed 3 bases, with 7 bases lying between them. CDR3 sequence: CAWTLNYEQYF. CDR3 nucleotides: TGTGCCTGGACTCTAAACTACGAGCAGTACTTC.

This clone appeared a few times. The V call is TRBV18, the J call TRBJ1-5, with D tentatively TRBD1 (6 bases). V gave up 3 bases and J gave up 4 bases, with 13 bases separating them. The CDR3 loop spans 15 amino acids. Germline V gives CDR1 KGHSH, CDR2 LQKENI. The CDR3 DNA sequence: TGTGCCAGCTCACCTCCCGGGACACCGAATCAGCCCCAGCATTTT. This sequence encodes CASSPPGTPNQPQHF.

A few counts support this clone. The chain links TRBV9 to TRBJ2-5; maybe TRBD2 (6 bases). Trimming removed 0 bases at V and 1 base at J, with 16 bases between. Germline V lookup: CDR1 SGDLS, CDR2 YYNGEE. The length of the CDR3 is 17 residues. The CDR3 loop reads CASSVARRAEFQETQYF. DNA for the CDR3: TGTGCCAGCAGCGTAGCTAGGAGGGCAGAGTTCCAAGAGACCCAGTACTTC.

J is TRBJ2-7 and V is TRBV7-3; 7 nucleotides align to TRBD2. The CDR3 totals 14 residues. Germline CDR1 is SGHTA and CDR2 is FQGTGA. J gave up 2 bases and V 5 bases, and 6 bases lay outside the gene matches. In DNA form, the CDR3 reads TGTGCCAGCAGCCACTCTAGCGGTCCCTACGAGCAGTACTTC. Amino acid sequence: CASSHSSGPYEQYF.

This rearrangement joins TRBV18 to TRBJ2-7; no definite D call. This CDR3 is 13 amino acids long. Between the trimmed V and J ends, which lost 4 bases and 1 base, there was a span of 8 bases. CDR1 is KGHSH, CDR2 LQKENI, per germline. The CDR3 sequence is CASSHGVSYEQYF. The DNA of the CDR3 is TGTGCCAGCTCACACGGTGTATCCTACGAGCAGTACTTC.

In this sample, this clone turned up a few times. This chain joins TRBV11-2 and TRBJ1-1; D gene unclear. The CDR3 is 12 amino acids. Germline-derived CDR1 and CDR2 are SGHAT and FQNNGV. With 5 bases removed from V and 3 bases from J, the gap between germline ends came to 7 bases. CDR3 nucleotides: TGTGCCAGCAGCCTCAGCTACACTGAAGCTTTCTTT. Its protein product is CASSLSYTEAFF.

This clone was observed a few times. V is TRBV29-1 and J is TRBJ1-5; D remains ambiguous. The CDR3 spans 13 residues. Germline lookup yields CDR1 SQVTM and CDR2 ANQGSEA. V shed 2 bases and J shed 0 bases, with 5 bases lying between them. Written as DNA, the CDR3 is TGCAGCGTTGAACTAGTTAGCAATCAGCCCCAGCATTTT. Its translation is CSVELVSNQPQHF.

This clone has a handful of counts. This chain uses TRBV7-9 with TRBJ2-7; 7 bases are a match to TRBD1. V was pared by 0 bases and J by 7 bases, with 9 bases of the junction left unmatched. The CDR3 extends over 15 amino acids. Per germline, CDR1 SEHNR and CDR2 FQNEAQ (reference sequence). The CDR3 is CASSLARNRGREQYF. CDR3 nucleotide sequence: TGTGCCAGCAGCTTAGCGCGGAACAGGGGTAGGGAGCAGTACTTC.

The V and J genes are TRBV21-1 and TRBJ1-1; the table's D call, TRBD1, has no DNA check behind it. TRBV21-1 is termed a pseudogene. The CDR3 is 15 amino acids. In DNA form, the CDR3 reads TGTGCCAGCAGCAACGACACGACAGTTTTGACTGAAGCTTTCTTT. Amino acids: CASSNDTTVLTEAFF.

The CDR3 spells CASTPRTGGENYEQYF. As DNA, the CDR3 is TGCGCCAGCACCCCCAGGACAGGGGGTGAAAACTACGAGCAGTACTTC. This rearrangement joins TRBV5-1 to TRBJ2-7; TRBD1 matches 10 bases. Trimming removed 6 bases from V and 3 bases from J; junction bases left unmatched: 12. The germline V gene encodes CDR1 SGHRS and CDR2 YFSETQ. The CDR3 is made up of 16 amino acids.

V is TRBV18 and J is TRBJ1-2; 7 nucleotides agree with TRBD1. Germline loops: CDR1 KGHSH, CDR2 LQKENI. V shed 5 bases, J shed 4 bases, and the junction held 7 bases outside the gene matches. This CDR3 region has 14 residues. The CDR3 sequence: CASSARDSTYGYTF. CDR3 in DNA: TGTGCCAGCTCAGCTAGGGACAGCACCTATGGCTACACCTTC.

The chain links TRBV19 to TRBJ2-1, with 13 nucleotides matching TRBD2. Germline assignment: CDR1 LNHDA and CDR2 SQIVND (reference sequence). CDR3 size: 15 residues. Trimming removed 5 bases from V and 9 bases from J; junction bases left unmatched: 7. The CDR3 nucleotides read TGTGCCAGTAGTGGGACTAGCGGGGCCCTCGGTGAGCAGTTCTTC. Encoded protein: CASSGTSGALGEQFF.

The J gene is TRBJ2-3, the V gene TRBV5-4; D possibly corresponds to TRBD1 (6 bases). This CDR3 is built from 13 residues. V dropped 4 bases and J dropped 8 bases, with 14 bases sitting between them. In germline, CDR1 is SGHNT, CDR2 YYREEE (reference sequence). CDR3 amino acids: CASSLQGPGTQYF. CDR3 bases: TGTGCCAGCAGCCTACAGGGCCCGGGTACGCAGTATTTT.

The gene calls are TRBV29-1 and TRBJ2-3; D possibly corresponds to TRBD2 (7 bases). V lost 3 bases and J lost 1, with 17 bases in between. This CDR3 has 16 amino acids. CDR1 is SQVTM, CDR2 ANQGSEA, per germline. CDR3 DNA: TGCAGCGTTGACCCCACGGGGGGCCGGGGCACAGATACGCAGTATTTT. Amino acid sequence: CSVDPTGGRGTDTQYF.

The J gene is TRBJ2-1, the V gene TRBV9; 12 nucleotides line up with TRBD2. This CDR3 comprises 15 residues. Germline CDR1 is SGDLS and CDR2 is YYNGEE. J was trimmed by 10 bases and V by 0 bases; bases with no gene match: 5. DNA of the CDR3: TGTGCCAGCAGCGTAGCCACCGGACTAGCGGGAGAGCAGTTCTTC. It is translated as CASSVATGLAGEQFF.